Listed here are 10 T cell receptor beta chains from one sample, sequenced in a study of blood T cell repertoires in COVID-19. Measured with immunoSEQ multiplex PCR; TCRdb has only the in-frame clones, and not every one. The sample carries about 120,000 clones, roughly 80% recorded once. The sample taken for sequencing was peripheral blood. These receptors originate from a human donor in a cohort sampled during active COVID-19.

This chain uses TRBV19 with TRBJ2-7; 10 bases are a match to TRBD2. V lost 10 bases to trimming and J lost 3 bases; unmatched junction nucleotides: 12. The germline V gene encodes CDR1 LNHDA and CDR2 SQIVND (reference sequence). CDR3 length: 15 amino acids. The CDR3: CATTPGLAAVYEQYF. DNA for the CDR3: TGTGCCACAACCCCAGGACTAGCGGCCGTCTACGAGCAGTACTTC.

The chain joins TRBV29-1 to TRBJ1-2, with TRBD1 as a possible D gene (6 bases). The CDR3 runs to 14 residues. Per germline, CDR1 SQVTM and CDR2 ANQGSEA. V was clipped by 1 base and J by 1 base, with 10 bases between them. In DNA, the CDR3 is TGCAGCGTTGAAGGGGAACAGGGTAACTATGGCTACACCTTC. Translation gives CSVEGEQGNYGYTF.

The rearrangement links TRBV11-2 to TRBJ2-7; 7 bases fit TRBD1. CDR3 length equals 14 residues. Looked up from germline, CDR1 is SGHAT and CDR2 is FQNNGV. V dropped 3 bases and J dropped 0; count of bases not matched to a gene: 2. Here the CDR3 DNA reads TGTGCCAGCAGCTTCGGGACAGCCTCCTACGAGCAGTACTTC. Translating gives CASSFGTASYEQYF.

The V and J genes are TRBV5-4 and TRBJ2-7, with 9 bases that match TRBD1. Germline trimming cut 4 bases from V and 5 bases from J; bases unmatched to any gene: 13. The CDR3 is 16 amino acids. The V gene's germline CDR1 is SGHNT and CDR2 YYREEE (reference sequence). CDR3: CASSQGGGTGFHEQYF. CDR3 in DNA: TGTGCCAGCAGCCAAGGTGGGGGGACAGGGTTCCACGAGCAGTACTTC.

The chain is built from TRBV3-1 (or the pseudogene TRBV3-2) and TRBJ2-7; TRBD2 agrees at 10 bases. This CDR3 spans 17 amino acids. Germline assignment: CDR1 LGHDT and CDR2 YNNKEL (reference sequence). J was trimmed by 1 base and V by 4 bases; bases with no gene match: 10. This CDR3 is CASSPLGTSASSYEQYF. The CDR3 nucleotides are TGTGCCAGCAGCCCTCTCGGGACTAGCGCATCTTCCTACGAGCAGTACTTC.

CDR3 in amino acids: CAWGQGDNQPQHF. The DNA of the CDR3 is TGTGCCTGGGGACAGGGGGATAATCAGCCCCAGCATTTT. The chain couples TRBV30 to TRBJ1-5, with 10 bases that match TRBD1. The V segment lost 5 bases and the J segment 4 bases; nucleotides outside the gene matches: 2. This CDR3 contains 13 residues. Looked up from germline, CDR1 is GTSNPN and CDR2 is SVGIG (reference sequence).

The chain carries TRBV7-8 and TRBJ2-5, with a tentative D call TRBD1 (5 bases). The CDR3 covers 14 residues. Trimming cost V 1 base and J 8 bases, with 14 bases left between them. Per germline, CDR1 SGHVS and CDR2 FQNEAQ. CDR3 sequence (DNA): TGTGCCAGCAGCTTAGTCCAGGGTCTGGAAACCCAGTACTTC. Amino acid sequence: CASSLVQGLETQYF.

J is TRBJ1-6 and V is TRBV19; 8 bases agree with TRBD1. This CDR3 spans 15 amino acids. After removal of 4 bases from V and 6 bases from J, the junction contained 5 bases not matched to a gene. From germline, CDR1 is LNHDA and CDR2 SQIVND (reference sequence). The CDR3 DNA follows: TGTGCCAGTAGTACAGGACAGGGATTTAATTCACCCCTCCACTTT. Its protein product is CASSTGQGFNSPLHF.

The rearrangement links TRBV24-1 to TRBJ2-5; D is perhaps TRBD2 (5 bases). Germline CDR1 KGHDR, CDR2 SFDVKD. The length of the CDR3 is 18 residues. Trimming took off 3 bases at V and 0 bases at J, with 19 bases between the two ends. Written as DNA, the CDR3 is TGTGCCACCAGTGATGCCCCGGGAACTTCCTTGTACCAAGAGACCCAGTACTTC. Its translation is CATSDAPGTSLYQETQYF.

The rearrangement joins TRBV19 to TRBJ1-5; D uncertain. This CDR3 is 14 amino acids long. Trimming removed 5 bases at V and 1 base at J, with 9 bases between. Germline loops: CDR1 LNHDA, CDR2 SQIVND (reference sequence). The CDR3 spells CASSSTGSNQPQHF. As DNA, the CDR3 is TGTGCCAGTAGTTCGACGGGGAGCAATCAGCCCCAGCATTTT.